This TCR beta chain was documented in a study of a mutant IDH1 vaccine in newly diagnosed glioma. Whole-study context: Patients began vaccination 4-6 weeks after radiotherapy alone, or with temozolomide cycles. Averaging approximately 40 years of age, treated patients were about 60% male and about 38% female. Earlier care involved radiotherapy, temozolomide, or both, and the majority received both.

Remarks on this clone: Its target is not known.

Generated by immunoSEQ multiplex PCR, the TCRdb table keeps only in-frame clones and is missing some. The sample has 95,000 to 120,000 clones, around 90% seen once; the top ten hold roughly 0.65%. Germline V CDR1 and CDR2: LGHNT, FRNRAP. V lost 2 bases, J lost 1 base, and 27 bases lay in between. CDR3 length: 21 residues. The time point: week 11, during vaccination. It was 300 ug of mutant IDH1 20-mer peptide that made up each vaccine dose, given with topical imiquimod. Donors harbored newly found WHO grade 3 or 4 IDH1-mutant, ATRX-lost astrocytomas. The genes are TRBV12-5 and TRBJ1-3; D is perhaps TRBD1 (5 bases). Sequences were derived from PBMCs, sampled from a glioma patient whose treatment included an IDH1 peptide vaccine. This TCR came from a woman aged 45-59 years with glioma. The chain's CDR3 is CASGLIPSRGSRETSGNTIYF. The CDR3 region has the DNA TGTGCTAGTGGTTTGATCCCCTCGCGGGGCTCGAGGGAGACTTCTGGAAACACCATATATTTT.